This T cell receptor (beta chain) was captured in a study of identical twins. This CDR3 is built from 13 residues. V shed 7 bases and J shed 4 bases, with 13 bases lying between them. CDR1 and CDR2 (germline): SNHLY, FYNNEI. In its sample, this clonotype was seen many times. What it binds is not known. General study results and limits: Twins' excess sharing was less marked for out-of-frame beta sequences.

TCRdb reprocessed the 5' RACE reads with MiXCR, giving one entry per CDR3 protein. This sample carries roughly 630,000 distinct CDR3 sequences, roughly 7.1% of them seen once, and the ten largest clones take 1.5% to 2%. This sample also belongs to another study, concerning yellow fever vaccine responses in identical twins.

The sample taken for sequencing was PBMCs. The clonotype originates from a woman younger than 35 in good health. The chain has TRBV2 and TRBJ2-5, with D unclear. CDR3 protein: CASIYRTAETQYF. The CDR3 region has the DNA TGTGCCAGCATCTACCGGACCGCAGAGACCCAGTACTTC.